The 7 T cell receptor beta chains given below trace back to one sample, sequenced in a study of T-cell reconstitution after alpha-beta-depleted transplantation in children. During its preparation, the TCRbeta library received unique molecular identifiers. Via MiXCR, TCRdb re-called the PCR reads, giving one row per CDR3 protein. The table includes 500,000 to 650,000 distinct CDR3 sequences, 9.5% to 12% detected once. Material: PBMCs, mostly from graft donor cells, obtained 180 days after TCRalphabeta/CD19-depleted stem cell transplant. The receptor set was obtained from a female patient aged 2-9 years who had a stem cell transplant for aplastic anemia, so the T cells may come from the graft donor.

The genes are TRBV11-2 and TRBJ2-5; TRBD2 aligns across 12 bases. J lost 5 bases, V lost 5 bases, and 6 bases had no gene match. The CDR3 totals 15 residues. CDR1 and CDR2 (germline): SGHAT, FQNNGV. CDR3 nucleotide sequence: TGTGCCAGCAGCCCTAGCGGGAGGGCCTTGGAGACCCAGTACTTC. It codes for CASSPSGRALETQYF.

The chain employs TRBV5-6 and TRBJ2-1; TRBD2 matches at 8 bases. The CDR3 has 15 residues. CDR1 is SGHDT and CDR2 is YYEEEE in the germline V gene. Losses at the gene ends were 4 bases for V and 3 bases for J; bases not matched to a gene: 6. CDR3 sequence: CASSHGTSYYNEQFF. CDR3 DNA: TGTGCCAGCAGCCACGGGACTAGTTACTACAATGAGCAGTTCTTC. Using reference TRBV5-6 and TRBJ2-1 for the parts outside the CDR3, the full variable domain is DAGVTQSPTHLIKTRGQQVTLRCSPKSGHDTVSWYQQALGQGPQFIFQYYEEEERQRGNFPDRFSGHQFPNYSSELNVNALLLGDSALYLCASSHGTSYYNEQFFGPGTRLTVL.

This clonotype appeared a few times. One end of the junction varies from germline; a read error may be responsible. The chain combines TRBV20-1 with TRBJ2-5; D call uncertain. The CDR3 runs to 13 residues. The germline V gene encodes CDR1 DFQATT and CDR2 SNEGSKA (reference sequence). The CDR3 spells CSARATGHVWAFF. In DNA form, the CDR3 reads TGCAGTGCTAGAGCGACGGGCCACGTATGGGCCTTCTTC.

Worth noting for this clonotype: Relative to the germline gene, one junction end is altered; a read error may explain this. The CDR3 bases are TGTGCCATCAGTTCCGGACTAGCGGGAGTCCTACTGGGGGAGACCCAGTACTTC. It yields the protein CAISSGLAGVLLGETQYF. The chain joins TRBV12-3 or TRBV12-4 to TRBJ2-5, with TRBD2 matching 13 bases. This CDR3 contains 18 residues.

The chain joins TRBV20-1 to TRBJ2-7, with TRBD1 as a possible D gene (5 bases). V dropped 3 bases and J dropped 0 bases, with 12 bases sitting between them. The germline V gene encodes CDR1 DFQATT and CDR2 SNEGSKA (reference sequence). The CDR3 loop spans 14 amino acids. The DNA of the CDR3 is TGCAGTGCTAGTAGGGCAGGGATCTCCTACGAGCAGTACTTC. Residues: CSASRAGISYEQYF.

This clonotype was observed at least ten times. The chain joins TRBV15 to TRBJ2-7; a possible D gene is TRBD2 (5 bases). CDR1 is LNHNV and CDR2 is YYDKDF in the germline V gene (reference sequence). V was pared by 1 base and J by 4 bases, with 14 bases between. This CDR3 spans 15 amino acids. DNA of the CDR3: TGTGCCACCAGCAGAGCCCTCGGACTTTGGTACGAGCAGTACTTC. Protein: CATSRALGLWYEQYF.

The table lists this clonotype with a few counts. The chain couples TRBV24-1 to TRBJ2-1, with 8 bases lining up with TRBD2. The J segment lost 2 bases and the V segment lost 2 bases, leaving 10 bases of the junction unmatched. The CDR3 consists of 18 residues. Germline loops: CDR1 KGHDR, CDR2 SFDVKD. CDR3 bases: TGTGCCACCAGTGATTCCCCCGGGGGGGCTAATACCTACAATGAGCAGTTCTTC. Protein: CATSDSPGGANTYNEQFF.